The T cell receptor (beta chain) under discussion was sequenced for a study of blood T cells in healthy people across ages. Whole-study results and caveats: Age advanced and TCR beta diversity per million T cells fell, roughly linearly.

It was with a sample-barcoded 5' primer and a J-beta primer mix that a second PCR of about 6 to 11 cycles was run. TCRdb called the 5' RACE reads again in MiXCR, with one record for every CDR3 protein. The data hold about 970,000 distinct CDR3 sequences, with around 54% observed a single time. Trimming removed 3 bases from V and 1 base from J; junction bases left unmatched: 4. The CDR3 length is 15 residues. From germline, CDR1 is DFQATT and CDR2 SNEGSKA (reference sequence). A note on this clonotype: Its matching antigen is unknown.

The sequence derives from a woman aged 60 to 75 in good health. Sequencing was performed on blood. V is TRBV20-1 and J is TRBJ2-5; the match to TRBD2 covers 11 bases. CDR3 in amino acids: CSASQTSGTQETQYF. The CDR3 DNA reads TGCAGTGCTAGCCAGACTAGCGGGACCCAAGAGACCCAGTACTTC.